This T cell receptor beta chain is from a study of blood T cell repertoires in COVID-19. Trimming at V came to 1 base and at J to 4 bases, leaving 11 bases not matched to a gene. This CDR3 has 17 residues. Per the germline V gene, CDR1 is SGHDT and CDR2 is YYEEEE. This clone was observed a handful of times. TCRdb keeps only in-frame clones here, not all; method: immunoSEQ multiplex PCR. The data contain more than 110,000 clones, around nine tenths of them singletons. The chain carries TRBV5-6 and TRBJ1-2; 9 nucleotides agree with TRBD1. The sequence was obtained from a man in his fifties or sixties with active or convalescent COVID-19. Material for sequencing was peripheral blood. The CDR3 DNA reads TGTGCCAGCAGCTTGCGGCGGGACAGGGATGTCAGCTATGGCTACACCTTC. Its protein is CASSLRRDRDVSYGYTF.